Following are 3 T cell receptor beta chains from one sample sequenced in a study of Ad26.COV2.S vaccination and SARS-CoV-2 variants. Generated by immunoSEQ multiplex PCR, the TCRdb table keeps only in-frame clones and is missing some. The repertoire includes around 340,000 clones, 75% to 90% of them detected once, and approximately 11% sits in the top ten. Treatment described: 19 received Ad26.COV2.S at low or high dose, single or two shots; about 5 received placebo; per-sample allocation not given. Following the first vaccine or placebo injection, samples were taken on day 63. The material was peripheral blood, obtained in a trial of Ad26.COV2.S vaccine versus placebo. All receptors come from a person between 18 and 65 years old who received the Ad26.COV2.S COVID-19 vaccine or a placebo.

This chain links TRBV5-4 with TRBJ1-6, with no clear D. Trimming pared 3 bases from V and 10 bases from J, leaving 17 bases between. Germline lookup yields CDR1 SGHNT and CDR2 YYREEE (reference sequence). The CDR3 runs to 15 residues. CDR3 loop: CASSSLGLEESPLHF. CDR3 sequence (DNA): TGTGCCAGCAGCTCCTTAGGTCTGGAAGAATCACCCCTCCACTTT.

The chain has TRBV7-2 and TRBJ1-2, with a tentative D call TRBD1 (5 bases). CDR1 SGHTA and CDR2 FQGNSA come from the germline V gene. Trimming left V 1 base short and J 8 bases short, with 14 bases between. The CDR3 length is 14 residues. The CDR3 sequence is CASSLESGFRGYTF. The DNA of the CDR3 is TGTGCCAGCAGCTTAGAATCAGGGTTCAGGGGCTACACCTTC. Full variable domain (outside the CDR3, taken from reference TRBV7-2 and TRBJ1-2): GAGVSQSPSNKVTEKGKDVELRCDPISGHTALYWYRQSLGQGLEFLIYFQGNSAPDKSGLPSDRFSAERTGGSVSTLTIQRTQQEDSAVYLCASSLESGFRGYTFGSGTRLTVV.

Details on this clone: Other DNA sequences of this sample code for an identical CDR3. The chain employs TRBV28 and TRBJ2-3; tentative D call: TRBD2 (5 bases). In germline, CDR1 is MDHEN, CDR2 SYDVKM. The CDR3 runs 12 residues. V lost 3 bases to trimming and J lost 4 bases, with 5 bases between them. CDR3 residues: CASSLRADTQYF. CDR3 in DNA: TGTGCCAGCAGTTTGAGGGCAGATACGCAGTATTTT.